The 4 T cell receptor beta chains listed next were all sequenced from one sample in a study of blood T cell repertoires in COVID-19. The assay was immunoSEQ multiplex PCR, and TCRdb's table has in-frame clones only and misses some. The table includes almost 50,000 clones, about 70% detected once. The sequencing input was peripheral blood. All receptors come from a woman in her 70s with acute or convalescent COVID-19.

This chain joins TRBV5-4 and TRBJ1-4; possible D gene TRBD1, 6 bases. V lost 2 bases and J 10 bases, leaving 21 bases between the germline ends. This CDR3 region has 16 residues. CDR1 is SGHNT and CDR2 is YYREEE in the germline V gene (reference sequence). CDR3 nucleotide sequence: TGTGCCAGCAGCTTCAAAGTCTCAGGGGTGGAAGGAAAACTGTTTTTT. This codes for CASSFKVSGVEGKLFF. Filled out from reference TRBV5-4 and TRBJ1-4, the complete variable domain reads ETGVTQSPTHLIKTRGQQVTLRCSSQSGHNTVSWYQQALGQGPQFIFQYYREEENGRGNFPPRFSGLQFPNYSSELNVNALELDDSALYLCASSFKVSGVEGKLFFGSGTQLSVL.

This clone was seen once. The V call is TRBV3-1 (or the pseudogene TRBV3-2), the J call TRBJ2-3; D is possibly TRBD2 (6 bases). The CDR3 sequence is 14 residues long. With 5 bases removed from V and 4 bases from J, the gap between germline ends came to 13 bases. From germline, CDR1 is LGHDT and CDR2 YNNKEL (reference sequence). CDR3 region: CASSTRLGADTQYF. In DNA, the CDR3 is TGTGCCAGCAGCACCCGACTAGGCGCAGATACGCAGTATTTT.

This clone qualifies as medium-sized. A read error may produce the germline difference seen at one junction end. V and J are TRBV7-9 and TRBJ2-1; possibly TRBD2 for D (5 bases). The germline gives CDR1 SEHNR, CDR2 FQNEAQ (reference sequence). The CDR3 length is 14 residues. This CDR3 reads CASRLPGRDNEQFF. The CDR3 coding sequence is TGTGCCAGCCGCTTGCCTGGGCGGGACAATGAGCAGTTCTTC.

The chain recombines TRBV5-1 with TRBJ2-7; 7 bases agree with TRBD1. Looked up from germline, CDR1 is SGHRS and CDR2 is YFSETQ. This CDR3 spans 15 amino acids. V lost 6 bases and J lost 3; bases outside the gene matches: 12. The CDR3 sequence: CASTLGGRGIYEQYF. CDR3 bases: TGCGCCAGCACCCTCGGAGGCAGGGGGATCTACGAGCAGTACTTC.